The 17 T cell receptor beta chains below come from one sample, sequenced in a study of somatic mutations in cytotoxic T cells in rheumatoid arthritis. Repertoires were generated with immunoSEQ multiplex PCR, while TCRdb's copy carries only in-frame clones and drops some. Seen here are about 20,000 clones, about four fifths observed once, and the top ten hold around 14%. What was sequenced was CD8+ T cells sorted from blood. The origin of the receptors is an adult with rheumatoid arthritis.

The genes are TRBV29-1 and TRBJ2-7, with TRBD2 identical over 7 bases. V gave up 5 bases and J gave up 3 bases; unmatched junction bases: 10. The CDR3 contains 14 residues. CDR1 is SQVTM, CDR2 ANQGSEA, per germline. CDR3 in amino acids: CSVSKGEGIYEQYF. The CDR3 bases are TGCAGCGTTTCCAAAGGGGAGGGTATCTACGAGCAGTACTTC.

The chain carries TRBV19 and TRBJ2-3; D is ambiguous. V was cut by 0 bases and J by 3 bases, with 10 bases left in between. This CDR3 has 15 amino acids. Per the germline V gene, CDR1 is LNHDA and CDR2 is SQIVND (reference sequence). The DNA of the CDR3 is TGTGCCAGTAGTATAGAGGGCAGTACAACAGATACGCAGTATTTT. Its translation: CASSIEGSTTDTQYF.

The J gene is TRBJ2-1, the V gene TRBV5-8; D may correspond to TRBD1 or TRBD2 (5 bases each). The V end lost 0 bases, the J end lost 7 bases, and 8 bases lay between the germline ends. From germline, CDR1 is SGHTS and CDR2 YDEGEE. The CDR3 loop spans 13 amino acids. The CDR3 sequence: CASSLAWGNEQFF. The CDR3 coding sequence is TGTGCCAGCAGCTTGGCCTGGGGGAATGAGCAGTTCTTC.

The V and J genes are TRBV19 and TRBJ2-7; the D is unclear. Germline V gene lookup returns CDR1 LNHDA and CDR2 SQIVND (reference sequence). The CDR3 runs to 13 residues. The V end was cut by 2 bases, the J end by 6 bases, with 11 bases between. CDR3 loop: CASSIILHREQYF. CDR3 in DNA: TGTGCCAGTAGTATAATTCTCCACCGCGAGCAGTACTTC.

This sequence joins TRBV9 and TRBJ2-4; 10 bases align to TRBD1. Germline values: CDR1 SGDLS, CDR2 YYNGEE. The V gene end was trimmed by 3 bases and the J gene end by 2 bases; junction bases not matched to a gene: 5. The CDR3 contains 16 residues. This CDR3 is CASSAGDRGPKNIQYF. CDR3 coding DNA: TGTGCCAGCAGCGCCGGGGACAGGGGACCCAAAAACATTCAGTACTTC. The variable domain in full, completed from reference TRBV9 and TRBJ2-4, reads DSGVTQTPKHLITATGQRVTLRCSPRSGDLSVYWYQQSLDQGLQFLIQYYNGEERAKGNILERFSAQQFPDLHSELNLSSLELGDSALYFCASSAGDRGPKNIQYFGAGTRLSVL.

The chain joins TRBV28 to TRBJ1-6, with 8 bases that match TRBD1. The junction had 9 bases not matched to a gene; V was cut back by 10 bases and J by 1 base. Germline CDR1 is MDHEN and CDR2 is SYDVKM. CDR3 size: 16 residues. Written as DNA, the CDR3 is TGTGCCACCATCGGACAGGGATCGTCCTATAATTCACCCCTCCACTTT. Translation gives CATIGQGSSYNSPLHF.

This chain joins TRBV15 and TRBJ1-1; the match to TRBD1 covers 7 bases. The junction had 16 bases not matched to a gene; V was cut back by 0 bases and J by 6 bases. The CDR3 loop spans 18 amino acids. The germline V gene has CDR1 LNHNV and CDR2 YYDKDF (reference sequence). The CDR3 here is CATSRDKFRQGRRPEAFF. The DNA for the CDR3 is TGTGCCACCAGCAGAGATAAATTCAGACAGGGAAGGAGACCTGAAGCTTTCTTT.

This clone was observed once. The chain is built from TRBV7-2 and TRBJ2-3; 8 bases fit TRBD1. Trimming at V came to 6 bases and at J to 4 bases, leaving 3 bases not matched to a gene. Germline lookup yields CDR1 SGHTA and CDR2 FQGNSA. The CDR3 is 13 amino acids. The CDR3 reads CASSLTGADTQYF. The CDR3 coding sequence is TGTGCCAGCAGTCTGACAGGGGCAGATACGCAGTATTTT.

The V call is TRBV27, the J call TRBJ2-5, with D maybe TRBD1 (6 bases). This CDR3 has 14 amino acids. V was trimmed by 2 bases and J by 5 bases, leaving 12 bases between them. CDR1 is MNHEY and CDR2 is SMNVEV in the germline V gene (reference sequence). The CDR3 sequence: CASSLTGFWETQYF. The DNA of the CDR3 is TGTGCCAGCAGTTTAACAGGGTTCTGGGAGACCCAGTACTTC.

This chain uses TRBV9 with TRBJ2-1; no clear D gene. Germline V lookup: CDR1 SGDLS, CDR2 YYNGEE. The CDR3 covers 11 residues. V lost 3 bases, J lost 9 bases, and 7 bases lay in between. CDR3 nucleotides: TGTGCCAGCAGCGACTACGGTGAGCAGTTCTTC. As protein: CASSDYGEQFF.

The chain joins TRBV4-2 to TRBJ1-2; 10 positions agree with TRBD1. V lost 1 base, J lost 2 bases, and 10 bases stayed unmatched. Germline CDR1 reads LGHNA; CDR2 reads YNFKEQ. The CDR3 sequence is 18 residues long. CDR3 region: CASSQVDRGPKGNYGYTF. The CDR3 coding sequence is TGTGCCAGCAGCCAAGTCGACAGGGGGCCTAAGGGAAACTATGGCTACACCTTC.

This clone has more than one count but fewer than ten. The gene calls are TRBV7-9 and TRBJ2-1; no reliable D call. V lost 6 bases to trimming and J lost 8 bases, with 14 bases between them. This CDR3 has 13 amino acids. Germline CDR1 is SEHNR and CDR2 is FQNEAQ (reference sequence). CDR3 protein: CASRQNGFDEQFF. The CDR3 DNA follows: TGTGCCAGCAGACAGAACGGTTTCGATGAGCAGTTCTTC.

This rearrangement joins TRBV4-3 to TRBJ2-7; D assignment may be TRBD1 or TRBD2 (5 bases each). This CDR3 is 16 amino acids long. The germline V and J ends were trimmed by 1 base and 4 bases, with 17 bases remaining between them. Germline loops: CDR1 LGHNA, CDR2 YSLEER. CDR3 protein: CASSQVRSRDAYEQYF. As DNA, the CDR3 is TGCGCCAGCAGCCAAGTTAGGTCCAGGGACGCGTACGAGCAGTACTTC.

The chain has TRBV27 and TRBJ1-1; D gene unclear. Trimming removed 0 bases from V and 3 bases from J, with 5 bases in between. Looked up from germline, CDR1 is MNHEY and CDR2 is SMNVEV (reference sequence). The CDR3 spans 13 residues. For the CDR3, the DNA is TGTGCCAGCAGTTTATCCTGGCACACTGAAGCTTTCTTT. Translated, it gives CASSLSWHTEAFF.

Here the CDR3 reads CASSLRTARGKLFF. Here the CDR3 DNA reads TGTGCCAGCAGTTTAAGGACAGCCAGGGGAAAACTGTTTTTT. V and J are TRBV28 and TRBJ1-4; TRBD1 might be the D (6 bases). The CDR3 is 14 residues long. Germline assignment: CDR1 MDHEN and CDR2 SYDVKM. Trimming pared 2 bases from V and 10 bases from J, leaving 14 bases between. Supplemented by reference TRBV28 and TRBJ1-4, the full variable domain reads DVKVTQSSRYLVKRTGEKVFLECVQDMDHENMFWYRQDPGLGLRLIYFSYDVKMKEKGDIPEGYSVSREKKERFSLILESASTNQTSMYLCASSLRTARGKLFFGSGTQLSVL.

V gene TRBV27 combines with J gene TRBJ1-2; unclear D gene. The ends were cut back, 2 bases at V and 4 bases at J, with 8 bases in the middle. The CDR3 is made up of 13 amino acids. The germline V gene encodes CDR1 MNHEY and CDR2 SMNVEV (reference sequence). The CDR3 nucleotides read TGTGCCAGCAGTTTAAGAACGGGCTATGGCTACACCTTC. Its protein product is CASSLRTGYGYTF.

The genes are TRBV5-6 and TRBJ1-5; 7 positions agree with TRBD1. The J segment lost 3 bases and the V segment lost 6 bases, leaving 6 bases of the junction unmatched. CDR1 and CDR2 (germline): SGHDT, YYEEEE. The CDR3 covers 14 residues. CDR3 in amino acids: CASTLGTVNQPQHF. The DNA of the CDR3 is TGTGCCAGCACCCTTGGGACAGTCAATCAGCCCCAGCATTTT.